The rows below give T cell receptor beta chains drawn from one sample of a study of T cell repertoires in cytomegalovirus infection. TCRdb reanalysed the reads using MiXCR and keeps one entry per CDR3 protein. The data contain approximately 600,000 distinct CDR3 sequences, approximately 40% of them seen just once; the ten biggest clones take up 48%. Their antigen targets remain unknown. Source: cultured PBMCs, taken from culture after CMV antigen stimulation. These receptors all stem from a human donor in good health (CMV status not recorded). Some clones in this sample may be carry-over from other donors' samples. Each CDR3 is given with its conserved first and last residue. D genes are given only for firm matches. Clone size appears in some rows only: once, few, many, or a class for an expanded clone.

D: TRBD2; V: TRBV10-3; J: TRBJ2-3; size: -; CDR3: CAISPSVAGVTDTQYF; DNA: TGTGCCATCAGCCCCTCAGTAGCGGGGGTCACAGATACGCAGTATTTT
D: -; V: TRBV7-9; J: TRBJ2-1; size: -; CDR3: CASSSRRAGQSYNEQFF; DNA: TGTGCCAGCAGCTCACGCCGGGCGGGGCAATCCTACAATGAGCAGTTCTTC
D: -; V: TRBV11-2; J: TRBJ2-7; size: -; CDR3: CASSQVGFPYEQYF; DNA: TGTGCCAGCAGTCAAGTGGGGTTCCCTTACGAGCAGTACTTC
D: -; V: TRBV9; J: TRBJ1-3; size: -; CDR3: CASSVGYSSGNTIYF; DNA: TGTGCCAGCAGCGTAGGTTACTCTTCCGGAAACACCATATATTTT
D: -; V: TRBV2; J: TRBJ2-5; size: -; CDR3: CASNFAGSQETQYF; DNA: TGTGCCAGCAATTTTGCGGGGAGCCAAGAGACCCAGTACTTC
D: -; V: TRBV18; J: TRBJ2-1; size: -; CDR3: CASSRGSPRGEQFF; DNA: TGTGCCAGCTCACGTGGCTCGCCTCGTGGGGAGCAGTTCTTC
D: -; V: TRBV20-1; J: TRBJ2-1; size: -; CDR3: CSAGRGPHNEQFF; DNA: TGCAGTGCTGGGCGAGGACCTCACAATGAGCAGTTCTTC
D: -; V: TRBV3-1; J: TRBJ2-2; size: once; CDR3: CASSYGGGELFF; DNA: TGTGCCAGCAGCTATGGGGGCGGGGAGCTGTTTTTT
D: -; V: TRBV4-2; J: TRBJ1-6; size: few; CDR3: CASSQEGQLPLHF; DNA: TGTGCCAGCAGCCAAGAGGGACAACTGCCCCTCCACTTT
D: -; V: TRBV7-2; J: TRBJ2-3; size: few; CDR3: CASSVSRDTQYF; DNA: TGTGCCAGCAGCGTCAGTCGGGATACGCAGTATTTT
D: TRBD1; V: TRBV12-3/TRBV12-4; J: TRBJ2-7; size: -; CDR3: CASSSLFRTGVKYEQYF; DNA: TGTGCCAGCAGTTCCCTCTTTCGGACAGGGGTTAAGTACGAGCAGTACTTC
D: -; V: TRBV4-1; J: TRBJ2-5; size: few; CDR3: CASSPASRSQETQYF; DNA: TGCGCCAGCAGCCCAGCGTCCAGAAGCCAAGAGACCCAGTACTTC
D: -; V: TRBV3-1; J: TRBJ1-2; size: -; CDR3: CASSQGPGAVYGYTF; DNA: TGTGCCAGCAGCCAAGGTCCAGGGGCGGTATATGGCTACACCTTC
D: TRBD1; V: TRBV15; J: TRBJ1-2; size: -; CDR3: CATSRDLGDSSYGYTF; DNA: TGTGCCACCAGCAGAGATCTCGGGGACAGCTCCTATGGCTACACCTTC
D: -; V: TRBV7-2; J: TRBJ1-5; size: many; CDR3: CASSPGIVQPQHF; DNA: TGTGCCAGCAGCCCAGGAATCGTTCAGCCCCAGCATTTT
D: -; V: TRBV29-1; J: TRBJ2-7; size: few; CDR3: CSVGVGTSIGEQYF; DNA: TGCAGCGTAGGTGTGGGGACATCGATCGGCGAGCAGTACTTC
D: TRBD1; V: TRBV7-2; J: TRBJ1-2; size: many; CDR3: CASSSRTGNYGYTF; DNA: TGTGCCAGCAGCTCTCGGACAGGGAACTATGGCTACACCTTC
D: -; V: TRBV4-1; J: TRBJ2-5; size: few; CDR3: CASSQDSGRGKTQYF; DNA: TGCGCCAGCAGCCAAGATTCGGGGAGGGGGAAGACCCAGTACTTC